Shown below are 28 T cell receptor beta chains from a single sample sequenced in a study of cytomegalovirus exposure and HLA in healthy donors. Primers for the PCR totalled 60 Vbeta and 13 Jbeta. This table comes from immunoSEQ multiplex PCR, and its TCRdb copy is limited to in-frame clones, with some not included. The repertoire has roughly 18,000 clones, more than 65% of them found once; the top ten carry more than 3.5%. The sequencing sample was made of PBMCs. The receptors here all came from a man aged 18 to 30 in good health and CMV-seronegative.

The CDR3 here is CASSLRDRGTDTQYF. Here the CDR3 DNA reads TGTGCCAGCAGCTTAAGGGACAGGGGCACAGATACGCAGTATTTT. This chain uses TRBV7-3 with TRBJ2-3; 9 bases are shared with TRBD1. The ends lost 1 base at V and 1 base at J; junction bases unmatched: 0. Per germline, CDR1 SGHTA and CDR2 FQGTGA. This CDR3 contains 15 residues. Variable domain in full (rest from reference TRBV7-3 and TRBJ2-3): GAGVSQTPSNKVTEKGKYVELRCDPISGHTALYWYRQSLGQGPEFLIYFQGTGAADDSGLPNDRFFAVRPEGSVSTLKIQRTERGDSAVYLCASSLRDRGTDTQYFGPGTRLTVL.

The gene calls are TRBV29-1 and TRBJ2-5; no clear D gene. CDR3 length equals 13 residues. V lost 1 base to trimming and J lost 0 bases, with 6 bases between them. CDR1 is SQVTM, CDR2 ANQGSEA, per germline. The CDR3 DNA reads TGCAGCGTTGAAGCCGACAACCAAGAGACCCAGTACTTC. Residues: CSVEADNQETQYF.

The CDR3 here is CAWSVLRETQYF. CDR3 DNA sequence: TGTGCCTGGAGTGTACTTCGAGAGACCCAGTACTTC. The V gene is TRBV30, the J gene TRBJ2-5; D is undetermined. This CDR3 has 12 amino acids. Between the trimmed V and J ends, which lost 0 bases and 4 bases, there was a span of 6 bases. CDR1 and CDR2 (germline): GTSNPN, SVGIG (reference sequence).

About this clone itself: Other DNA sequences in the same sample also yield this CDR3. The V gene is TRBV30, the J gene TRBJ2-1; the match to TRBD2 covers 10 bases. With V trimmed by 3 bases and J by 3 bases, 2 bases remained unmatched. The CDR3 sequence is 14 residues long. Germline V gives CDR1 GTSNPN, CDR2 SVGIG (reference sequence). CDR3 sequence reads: CAWSRTSGYNEQFF. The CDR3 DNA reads TGTGCCTGGAGCCGGACTAGCGGCTACAATGAGCAGTTCTTC.

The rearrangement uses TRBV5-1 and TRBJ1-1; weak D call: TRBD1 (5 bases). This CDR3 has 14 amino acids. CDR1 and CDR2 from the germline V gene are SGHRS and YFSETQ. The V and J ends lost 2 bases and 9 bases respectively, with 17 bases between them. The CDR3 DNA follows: TGCGCCAGCAGCTTAGAGACAGTCTCCCGCCAAGCTTTCTTT. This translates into CASSLETVSRQAFF.

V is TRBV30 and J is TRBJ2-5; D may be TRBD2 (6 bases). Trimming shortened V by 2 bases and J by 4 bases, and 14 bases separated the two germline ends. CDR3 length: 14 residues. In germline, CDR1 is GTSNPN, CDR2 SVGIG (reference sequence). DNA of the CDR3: TGTGCCTGGAGTTTGGAGGGGTCGGGAGAGACCCAGTACTTC. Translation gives CAWSLEGSGETQYF.

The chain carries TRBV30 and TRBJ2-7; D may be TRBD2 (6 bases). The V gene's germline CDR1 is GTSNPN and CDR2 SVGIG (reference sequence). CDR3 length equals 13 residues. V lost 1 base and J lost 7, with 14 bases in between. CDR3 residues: CAWSAMLGGEQYF. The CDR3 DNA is TGTGCCTGGAGTGCCATGCTGGGGGGTGAGCAGTACTTC. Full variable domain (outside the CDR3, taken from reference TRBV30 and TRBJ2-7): SQTIHQWPATLVQPVGSPLSLECTVEGTSNPNLYWYRQAAGRGLQLLFYSVGIGQISSEVPQNLSASRPQDRQFILSSKKLLLSDSGFYLCAWSAMLGGEQYFGPGTRLTVT.

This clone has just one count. The CDR3, as DNA: TGTGCCAGCAGTGCACAGGGATCCGAATTCTACGAGCAGTACTTC. Its protein product is CASSAQGSEFYEQYF. The gene calls are TRBV6-1 and TRBJ2-7; D is possibly TRBD1 (6 bases). The germline CDR1 and CDR2 sequences are MNHNS and SASEGT. The CDR3 contains 15 residues. The V end was cut by 4 bases, the J end by 3 bases, with 16 bases between.

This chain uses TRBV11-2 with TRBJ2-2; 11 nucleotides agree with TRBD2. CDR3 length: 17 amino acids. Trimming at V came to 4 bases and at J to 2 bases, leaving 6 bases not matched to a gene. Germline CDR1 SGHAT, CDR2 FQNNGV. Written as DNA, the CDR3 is TGTGCCAGCAGCTGGGGACTAGCGGCACCTAACACCGGGGAGCTGTTTTTT. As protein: CASSWGLAAPNTGELFF.

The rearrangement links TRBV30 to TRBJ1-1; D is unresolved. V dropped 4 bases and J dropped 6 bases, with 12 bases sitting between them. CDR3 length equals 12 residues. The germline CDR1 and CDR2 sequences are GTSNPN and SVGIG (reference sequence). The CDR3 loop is CAWTRGYSEAFF. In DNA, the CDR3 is TGTGCCTGGACGCGGGGATACTCTGAAGCTTTCTTT.

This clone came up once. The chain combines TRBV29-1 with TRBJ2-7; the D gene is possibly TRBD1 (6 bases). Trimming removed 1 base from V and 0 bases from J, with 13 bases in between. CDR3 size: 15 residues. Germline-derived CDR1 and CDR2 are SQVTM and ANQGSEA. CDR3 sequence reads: CSVEGSQGSSYEQYF. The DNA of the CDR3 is TGCAGCGTTGAAGGCTCACAGGGTTCCTCCTACGAGCAGTACTTC.

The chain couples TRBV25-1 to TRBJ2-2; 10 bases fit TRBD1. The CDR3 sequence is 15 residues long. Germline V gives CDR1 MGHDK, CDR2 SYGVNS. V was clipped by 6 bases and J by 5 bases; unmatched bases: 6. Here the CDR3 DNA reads TGTGCCAGCAGAGAGGACAGGGGGTATACCGGGGAGCTGTTTTTT. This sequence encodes CASREDRGYTGELFF.

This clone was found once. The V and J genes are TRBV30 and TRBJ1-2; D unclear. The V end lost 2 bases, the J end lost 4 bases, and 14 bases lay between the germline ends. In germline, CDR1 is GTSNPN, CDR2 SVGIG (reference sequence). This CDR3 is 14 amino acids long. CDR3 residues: CAWSSMRAAYGYTF. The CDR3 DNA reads TGTGCCTGGAGTAGTATGCGGGCGGCCTATGGCTACACCTTC.

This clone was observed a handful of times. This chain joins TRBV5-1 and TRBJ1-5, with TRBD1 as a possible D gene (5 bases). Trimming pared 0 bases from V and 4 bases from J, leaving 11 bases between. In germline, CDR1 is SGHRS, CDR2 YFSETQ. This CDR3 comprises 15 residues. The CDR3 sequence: CASSLEGSGNQPQHF. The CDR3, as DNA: TGCGCCAGCAGCTTGGAGGGGTCTGGGAATCAGCCCCAGCATTTT.

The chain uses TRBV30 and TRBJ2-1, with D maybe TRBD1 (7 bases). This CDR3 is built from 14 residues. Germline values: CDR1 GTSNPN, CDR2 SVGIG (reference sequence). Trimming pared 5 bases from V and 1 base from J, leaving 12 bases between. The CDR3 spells CAWSGDRSYNEQFF. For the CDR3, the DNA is TGTGCCTGGTCGGGGGACAGATCCTACAATGAGCAGTTCTTC.

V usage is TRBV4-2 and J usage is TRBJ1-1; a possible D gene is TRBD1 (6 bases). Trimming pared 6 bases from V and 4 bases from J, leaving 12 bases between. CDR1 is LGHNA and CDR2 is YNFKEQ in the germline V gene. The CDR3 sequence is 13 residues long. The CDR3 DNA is TGTGCCAGCAGTAAAGGGGGGGGCACTGAAGCTTTCTTT. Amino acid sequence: CASSKGGGTEAFF.

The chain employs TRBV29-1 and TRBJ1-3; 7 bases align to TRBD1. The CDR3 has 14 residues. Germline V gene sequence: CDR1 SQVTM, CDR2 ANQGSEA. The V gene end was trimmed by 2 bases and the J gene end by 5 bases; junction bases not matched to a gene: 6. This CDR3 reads CSVERQGERNTIYF. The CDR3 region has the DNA TGCAGCGTTGAACGGCAGGGGGAAAGAAACACCATATATTTT. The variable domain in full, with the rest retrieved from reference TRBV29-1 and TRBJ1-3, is SAVISQKPSRDICQRGTSLTIQCQVDSQVTMMFWYRQQPGQSLTLIATANQGSEATYESGFVIDKFPISRPNLTFSTLTVSNMSPEDSSIYLCSVERQGERNTIYFGEGSWLTVV.

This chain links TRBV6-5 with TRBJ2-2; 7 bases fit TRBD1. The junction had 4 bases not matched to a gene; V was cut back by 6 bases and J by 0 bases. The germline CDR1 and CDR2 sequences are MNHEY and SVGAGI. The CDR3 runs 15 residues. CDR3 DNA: TGTGCCAGCAGGAGGGACAGCGCGAACACCGGGGAGCTGTTTTTT. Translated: CASRRDSANTGELFF.

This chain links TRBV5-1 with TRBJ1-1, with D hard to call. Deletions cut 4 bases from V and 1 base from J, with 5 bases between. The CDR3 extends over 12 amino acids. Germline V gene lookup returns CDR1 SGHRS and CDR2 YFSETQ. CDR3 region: CASSPGNTEAFF. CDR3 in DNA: TGCGCCAGCAGCCCGGGGAACACTGAAGCTTTCTTT.

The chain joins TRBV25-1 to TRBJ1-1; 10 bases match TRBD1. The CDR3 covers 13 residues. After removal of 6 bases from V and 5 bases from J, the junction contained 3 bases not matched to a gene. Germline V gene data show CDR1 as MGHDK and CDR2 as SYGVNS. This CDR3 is CASSGTGVTEAFF. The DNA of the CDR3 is TGTGCCAGCAGCGGGACAGGGGTAACTGAAGCTTTCTTT. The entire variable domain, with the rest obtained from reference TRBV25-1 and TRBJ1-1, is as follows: EADIYQTPRYLVIGTGKKITLECSQTMGHDKMYWYQQDPGMELHLIHYSYGVNSTEKGDLSSESTVSRIRTEHFPLTLESARPSHTSQYLCASSGTGVTEAFFGQGTRLTVV.

Written as DNA, the CDR3 is TGCGCCAGCAGCCATGATCGCGGGAATCTAGCCCTCCACTTT. It is translated as CASSHDRGNLALHF. V is TRBV4-3 and J is TRBJ1-6; no reliable D call. CDR3 length equals 14 residues. V was shortened by 3 bases and J by 14 bases, with 17 bases between the two germline ends. Germline V lookup: CDR1 LGHNA, CDR2 YSLEER.

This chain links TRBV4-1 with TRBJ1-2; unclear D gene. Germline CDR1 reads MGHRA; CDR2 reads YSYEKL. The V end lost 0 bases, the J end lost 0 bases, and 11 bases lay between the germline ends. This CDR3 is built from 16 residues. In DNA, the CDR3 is TGCGCCAGCAGCCAAGATCTTGGCATGTCTAACTATGGCTACACCTTC. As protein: CASSQDLGMSNYGYTF.

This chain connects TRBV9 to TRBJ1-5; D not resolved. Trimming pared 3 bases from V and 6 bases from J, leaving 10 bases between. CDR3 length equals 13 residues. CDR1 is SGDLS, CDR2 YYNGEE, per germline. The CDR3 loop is CASSARGGQPQHF. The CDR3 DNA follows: TGTGCCAGCAGCGCCCGGGGTGGTCAGCCCCAGCATTTT.

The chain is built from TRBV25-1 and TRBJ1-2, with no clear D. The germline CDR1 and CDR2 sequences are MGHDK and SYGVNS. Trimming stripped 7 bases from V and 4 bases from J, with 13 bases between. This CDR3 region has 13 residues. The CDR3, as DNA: TGTGCCAGCAACATCAACGGCGGCTATGGCTACACCTTC. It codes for CASNINGGYGYTF.

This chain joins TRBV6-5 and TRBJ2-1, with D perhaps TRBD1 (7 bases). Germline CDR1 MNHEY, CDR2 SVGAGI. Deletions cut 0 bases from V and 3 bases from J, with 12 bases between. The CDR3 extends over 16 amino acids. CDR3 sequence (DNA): TGTGCCAGCAGTTACTCTCGGCAGGGGGGCTACAATGAGCAGTTCTTC. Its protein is CASSYSRQGGYNEQFF.

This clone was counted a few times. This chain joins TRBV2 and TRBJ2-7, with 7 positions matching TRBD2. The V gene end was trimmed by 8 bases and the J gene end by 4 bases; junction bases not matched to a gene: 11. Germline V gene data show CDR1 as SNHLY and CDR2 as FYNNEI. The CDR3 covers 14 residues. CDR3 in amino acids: CASQVGQGGYEQYF. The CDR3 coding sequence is TGTGCCAGCCAAGTTGGGCAGGGAGGGTACGAGCAGTACTTC.

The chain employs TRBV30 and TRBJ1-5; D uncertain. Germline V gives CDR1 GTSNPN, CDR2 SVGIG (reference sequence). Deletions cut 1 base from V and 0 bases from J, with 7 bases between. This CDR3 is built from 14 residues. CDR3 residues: CAWSESNSNQPQHF. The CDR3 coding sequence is TGTGCCTGGAGTGAGAGCAATAGCAATCAGCCCCAGCATTTT.

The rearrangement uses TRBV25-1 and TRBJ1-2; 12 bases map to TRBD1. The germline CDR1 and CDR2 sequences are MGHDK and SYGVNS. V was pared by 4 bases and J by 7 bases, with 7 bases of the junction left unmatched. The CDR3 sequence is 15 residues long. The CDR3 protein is CASSAPGTGGRGYTF. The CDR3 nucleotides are TGTGCCAGCAGTGCACCAGGGACAGGGGGCCGTGGCTACACCTTC.